Each of the 6 T cell receptor beta chains below was sequenced from the same sample in a study of neoadjuvant anti-PD-1 for oral cavity cancer. The sample's time point: after neoadjuvant nivolumab, at surgical resection. This table comes from immunoSEQ multiplex PCR, and its TCRdb copy is limited to in-frame clones, with some not included. The sample has roughly 36,000 clones; around 40% are singletons. Specimen: tumor tissue, collected after nivolumab (anti-PD-1) treatment. The receptors come from a person between 35 and 79 years old with oral cavity squamous cell carcinoma.

V usage is TRBV7-9 and J usage is TRBJ2-7; 11 bases map to TRBD2. Germline V gene sequence: CDR1 SEHNR, CDR2 FQNEAQ (reference sequence). CDR3 length equals 19 residues. V gave up 1 base and J gave up 2 bases; unmatched junction bases: 13. The CDR3 nucleotides are TGTGCCAGCAGCTTAGAGGTAGCGGGGGGGCTTTCTGGGACCTACGAGCAGTACTTC. Encoded protein: CASSLEVAGGLSGTYEQYF.

This clone was observed many times. The chain joins TRBV11-3 to TRBJ2-3; TRBD2 might be the D (6 bases). The V gene's germline CDR1 is SGHNT and CDR2 YENEEA. The CDR3 has 18 amino acids. Trimming removed 0 bases from V and 6 bases from J, with 22 bases in between. Written as DNA, the CDR3 is TGTGCCAGCAGCTTAGATGGCCCAGGAGGGTCCGGATCGGATACGCAGTATTTT. This encodes CASSLDGPGGSGSDTQYF.

By share, this clone counts as medium-sized (0.01 to 0.1%). V gene TRBV4-1 combines with J gene TRBJ2-4, with D unresolved. The V end was cut by 1 base, the J end by 0 bases, with 10 bases between. The CDR3 is 16 residues long. Germline V gene data show CDR1 as MGHRA and CDR2 as YSYEKL. CDR3 sequence reads: CASSQGTHLAKNIQYF. CDR3 DNA sequence: TGCGCCAGCAGCCAAGGGACGCACCTAGCCAAAAACATTCAGTACTTC.

This clone has more than one count but fewer than ten. The chain employs TRBV6-6 and TRBJ2-3; D may be TRBD1 (5 bases). Looked up from germline, CDR1 is MNHNY and CDR2 is SVGAGI (reference sequence). V dropped 6 bases and J dropped 2 bases, with 15 bases sitting between them. The CDR3 is made up of 15 amino acids. CDR3 sequence (DNA): TGTGCCAGCAGATATGGCCAGGGCCCCACAGATACGCAGTATTTT. Amino acids: CASRYGQGPTDTQYF.

The V call is TRBV21-1, the J call TRBJ2-7; TRBD1, the table's D call, was not compared with the DNA. TRBV21-1 is recorded as a pseudogene. The CDR3 covers 14 residues. CDR3 sequence: CASSRDRATYEQYF. As DNA, the CDR3 is TGTGCCAGCAGCCGGGACAGGGCTACCTACGAGCAGTACTTC.

The chain has TRBV19 and TRBJ2-1, with 11 bases fitting TRBD2. The germline V gene encodes CDR1 LNHDA and CDR2 SQIVND (reference sequence). The CDR3 length is 14 residues. After removal of 2 bases from V and 9 bases from J, the junction contained 3 bases not matched to a gene. The CDR3 DNA sequence: TGTGCCAGTAGTATAACTAGCGGGAGTCTTGAGCAGTTCTTC. As protein: CASSITSGSLEQFF.